The 17 T cell receptor beta chains listed next were all sequenced from one sample in a study of blood T cell repertoires in COVID-19. TCRdb's copy holds only in-frame clones and misses some; the assay was immunoSEQ multiplex PCR. The table lists around 30,000 clones, around 87% of them singletons. The sequenced sample was peripheral blood. The receptors were sampled from a human donor in a cohort sampled during active COVID-19.

The chain recombines TRBV6-4 with TRBJ2-5; TRBD1 agrees at 8 bases. Germline V gene lookup returns CDR1 MRHNA and CDR2 SNTAGT. This CDR3 is built from 13 residues. J lost 4 bases, V lost 6 bases, and 4 bases had no gene match. CDR3 DNA sequence: TGTGCCAGCAGATTCGGACAGGGAGAGACCCAGTACTTC. The encoded protein is CASRFGQGETQYF.

The chain is built from TRBV21-1 and TRBJ1-2. TRBV21-1 is a known pseudogene. CDR3 length equals 12 residues. The CDR3 loop is CASSKIRRSYTF. For the CDR3, the DNA is TGTGCCAGCAGCAAAATCAGGAGGAGCTACACCTTC.

The V call is TRBV11-2, the J call TRBJ2-7; D is undetermined. Germline V CDR1 and CDR2: SGHAT, FQNNGV. There are 11 residues in the CDR3. Trimming removed 5 bases from V and 3 bases from J, with 5 bases in between. The CDR3 is CASSRLYEQYF. CDR3 nucleotide sequence: TGTGCCAGCAGCCGACTCTACGAGCAGTACTTC.

V usage is TRBV10-2 and J usage is TRBJ2-1; D possibly corresponds to TRBD2 (6 bases). The CDR3 contains 17 residues. V was pared by 3 bases and J by 10 bases, with 25 bases between. Germline values: CDR1 WSHSY, CDR2 SAAADI. The CDR3 here is CASSDPWGVAEPAEQFF. Here the CDR3 DNA reads TGCGCCAGCAGTGATCCCTGGGGGGTAGCGGAGCCTGCCGAGCAGTTCTTC.

V gene TRBV19 combines with J gene TRBJ1-4; the D gene is possibly TRBD1 (5 bases). This CDR3 region has 17 residues. The germline V and J ends were trimmed by 3 bases and 2 bases, with 16 bases remaining between them. Germline V gene lookup returns CDR1 LNHDA and CDR2 SQIVND (reference sequence). The DNA for the CDR3 is TGTGCCAGTAGTATTCTCAAGGGGATGAATACTAATGAAAAACTGTTTTTT. Its protein product is CASSILKGMNTNEKLFF.

J is TRBJ2-7 and V is TRBV7-2; 8 nucleotides line up with TRBD2. This CDR3 has 16 amino acids. J lost 5 bases, V lost 2 bases, and 11 bases had no gene match. Germline CDR1 and CDR2: SGHTA and FQGNSA. CDR3: CASSLNTGGPRNEQYF. Here the CDR3 DNA reads TGTGCCAGCAGCTTAAACACGGGGGGGCCTAGGAACGAGCAGTACTTC.

This sequence joins TRBV6-1 and TRBJ1-5; D ambiguous. The germline gives CDR1 MNHNS, CDR2 SASEGT. V was clipped by 1 base and J by 0 bases, with 7 bases between them. This CDR3 has 15 residues. The CDR3 spells CASSEVTDSNQPQHF. Written as DNA, the CDR3 is TGTGCCAGCAGTGAAGTAACAGATAGCAATCAGCCCCAGCATTTT.

The rearrangement links TRBV6-6 to TRBJ2-4; TRBD2 matches 7 bases. Germline CDR1 and CDR2: MNHNY and SVGAGI (reference sequence). The CDR3 runs 12 residues. The CDR3: CGVGGTKNIQYF. The CDR3 DNA sequence: TGTGGCGTCGGGGGGACCAAAAACATTCAGTACTTC.

The J gene is TRBJ1-5, the V gene TRBV18; D gene uncertain. Germline V gene lookup returns CDR1 KGHSH and CDR2 LQKENI. The CDR3 runs 16 residues. Trimming pared 6 bases from V and 0 bases from J, leaving 15 bases between. CDR3 nucleotides: TGTGCCAGCTCCCCAGGAGGCAGAGCTAGCAATCAGCCCCAGCATTTT. Translating it yields CASSPGGRASNQPQHF.

The chain is built from TRBV4-2 and TRBJ2-7, with a weak D call TRBD2 (5 bases). Trimming stripped 1 base from V and 2 bases from J, with 12 bases between. The CDR3 sequence is 15 residues long. CDR1 LGHNA and CDR2 YNFKEQ come from the germline V gene. The CDR3 sequence: CASSQARGATYEQYF. In DNA form, the CDR3 reads TGTGCCAGCAGCCAAGCCCGGGGTGCTACCTACGAGCAGTACTTC.

V is TRBV4-2 and J is TRBJ2-7; tentative D call: TRBD1 (5 bases). Germline CDR1 is LGHNA and CDR2 is YNFKEQ. Trimming cost V 1 base and J 3 bases, with 10 bases left between them. The CDR3 runs 14 residues. The CDR3 loop is CASSQVGQGYEQYF. CDR3 DNA sequence: TGTGCCAGCAGCCAAGTAGGGCAGGGCTACGAGCAGTACTTC.

This rearrangement joins TRBV19 to TRBJ1-5, with D perhaps matching TRBD1 (5 bases). This CDR3 has 15 amino acids. Germline loops: CDR1 LNHDA, CDR2 SQIVND (reference sequence). Trimming pared 7 bases from V and 2 bases from J, leaving 15 bases between. The CDR3 here is CASTLGGIGNQPQHF. The CDR3 nucleotides are TGTGCCAGTACCCTGGGGGGGATTGGCAATCAGCCCCAGCATTTT.

The rearrangement links TRBV5-4 to TRBJ1-6, with D maybe TRBD1 (6 bases). There are 14 residues in the CDR3. Germline V gene lookup returns CDR1 SGHNT and CDR2 YYREEE (reference sequence). The V end lost 4 bases, the J end lost 9 bases, and 14 bases lay between the germline ends. The CDR3 region is CASSLGRGGSPLHF. As DNA, the CDR3 is TGTGCCAGCAGCCTCGGGAGGGGGGGTTCACCCCTCCACTTT.

The chain employs TRBV5-4 and TRBJ2-3; 14 nucleotides agree with TRBD2. The ends lost 2 bases at V and 7 bases at J; junction bases unmatched: 3. The germline V gene has CDR1 SGHNT and CDR2 YYREEE (reference sequence). This CDR3 comprises 15 residues. The CDR3: CASSFGTSGSNTQYF. In DNA, the CDR3 is TGTGCCAGCAGCTTTGGGACTAGCGGGAGTAATACGCAGTATTTT.

The CDR3 sequence: CASRQGAGTEAFF. The CDR3 bases are TGTGCCAGCAGACAGGGGGCGGGCACTGAAGCTTTCTTT. The genes are TRBV6-5 and TRBJ1-1; 9 bases map to TRBD1. CDR1 MNHEY and CDR2 SVGAGI come from the germline V gene. The V and J ends lost 6 bases and 4 bases, in that order; junction bases with no gene match: 3. The CDR3 covers 13 residues.

This clone was observed a single time. The chain is built from TRBV5-4 and TRBJ2-7; 7 nucleotides match TRBD1. Germline CDR1 SGHNT, CDR2 YYREEE (reference sequence). After removal of 5 bases from V and 2 bases from J, the junction contained 10 bases not matched to a gene. The CDR3 is 15 amino acids. This CDR3 is CASRAQGTPPYEQYF. CDR3 bases: TGTGCCAGCAGAGCACAGGGGACCCCCCCCTACGAGCAGTACTTC.

The chain has TRBV29-1 and TRBJ1-1; the match to TRBD1 covers 7 bases. The CDR3 is 14 residues long. Per germline, CDR1 SQVTM and CDR2 ANQGSEA. The ends lost 6 bases at V and 3 bases at J; junction bases unmatched: 10. The CDR3 reads CSVGGGGEYTEAFF. In nucleotides, the CDR3 is TGCAGCGTCGGAGGGGGCGGCGAATACACTGAAGCTTTCTTT.